Below, 9 T cell receptor beta chains from the same sample are listed, as sequenced in a study of T-cell reconstitution after alpha-beta-depleted transplantation in children. Unique molecular identifiers were incorporated during preparation of the TCRbeta library. TCRdb used MiXCR to reprocess the PCR reads, holding one entry per CDR3 protein. The sample includes around 960,000 distinct CDR3 sequences, about 26% seen only once; the top ten take 28%. This specimen consisted of PBMCs, mostly from graft donor cells, obtained 360 days after TCRalphabeta/CD19-depleted stem cell transplant. The source is a boy under two years old who had a stem cell transplant for SCID, so the T cells may come from the graft donor.

The rearrangement links TRBV3-1 to TRBJ1-4; D might be TRBD1 (5 bases). The CDR3 is made up of 15 amino acids. V was pared by 0 bases and J by 5 bases, with 10 bases between. Germline CDR1 LGHDT, CDR2 YNNKEL (reference sequence). CDR3 in amino acids: CASSQDGAGNEKLFF. CDR3 bases: TGTGCCAGCAGCCAAGATGGGGCAGGGAATGAAAAACTGTTTTTT.

The chain is built from TRBV2 and TRBJ2-2, with 12 bases aligning to TRBD2. The CDR3 loop spans 16 amino acids. Trimming cost V 6 bases and J 4 bases; bases outside gene matches: 6. Germline CDR1 SNHLY, CDR2 FYNNEI. CDR3 DNA sequence: TGTGCCAGCAGCCAATGGACTAGCGGGGCCACCGGGGAGCTGTTTTTT. Its translation: CASSQWTSGATGELFF.

V usage is TRBV15 and J usage is TRBJ1-4; D unresolved. The germline V gene encodes CDR1 LNHNV and CDR2 YYDKDF (reference sequence). Trimming removed 3 bases at V and 5 bases at J, with 13 bases between. CDR3 length: 15 amino acids. The CDR3 bases are TGTGCCACCAGCAGGAAGAGCCCGGGGAATGAAAAACTGTTTTTT. Its translation: CATSRKSPGNEKLFF.

This chain links TRBV29-1 with TRBJ2-1; 9 bases are shared with TRBD2. The V gene end was trimmed by 1 base and the J gene end by 2 bases; junction bases not matched to a gene: 3. CDR3 length: 15 amino acids. Germline V gives CDR1 SQVTM, CDR2 ANQGSEA. In nucleotides, the CDR3 is TGCAGCGTTGAAGGGGGCGGGGGGGCCTACAATGAGCAGTTCTTC. It yields the protein CSVEGGGGAYNEQFF.

The rearrangement uses TRBV12-3 or TRBV12-4 and TRBJ2-1; possible D gene TRBD2, 6 bases. The CDR3 runs 14 residues. Trimming cost V 6 bases and J 8 bases, with 17 bases left between them. CDR3 protein: CASSQRPGVHEQFF. Here the CDR3 DNA reads TGTGCCAGCAGCCAAAGGCCGGGGGTTCATGAGCAGTTCTTC.

This chain links TRBV29-1 with TRBJ2-7; 8 nucleotides line up with TRBD1. Unmatched junction bases numbered 5, after V lost 6 bases and J lost 7 bases. CDR1 is SQVTM and CDR2 is ANQGSEA in the germline V gene. This CDR3 spans 11 amino acids. CDR3 in amino acids: CSVRTGPEQYF. The CDR3 coding sequence is TGCAGCGTCCGGACAGGGCCAGAGCAGTACTTC.

The chain uses TRBV7-2 and TRBJ2-1, with TRBD2 matching 7 bases. Germline-derived CDR1 and CDR2 are SGHTA and FQGNSA. V was clipped by 3 bases and J by 7 bases; unmatched bases: 15. This CDR3 is built from 17 residues. The CDR3 DNA follows: TGTGCCAGCAGCTTCTTAAACGGGGGGAGAGTTCAGAATGAGCAGTTCTTC. Amino acid sequence: CASSFLNGGRVQNEQFF.

This chain joins TRBV5-1 and TRBJ1-2; D not certain. CDR1 and CDR2 (germline): SGHRS, YFSETQ. V gave up 4 bases and J gave up 4 bases, with 14 bases separating them. CDR3 size: 14 residues. This CDR3 is CASSPSIGLYGYTF. The DNA of the CDR3 is TGCGCCAGCAGCCCGAGTATAGGCCTCTATGGCTACACCTTC.

The sample holds a few counts of this clonotype. This sequence joins TRBV5-6 and TRBJ1-2; D ambiguous. The germline CDR1 and CDR2 sequences are SGHDT and YYEEEE. The CDR3 totals 11 residues. The V end lost 8 bases, the J end lost 8 bases, and 13 bases lay between the germline ends. This CDR3 is CASTRRGGYTF. For the CDR3, the DNA is TGTGCCAGTACTCGTCGGGGAGGCTACACCTTC.